This record concerns one TCR beta chain sequence. This sample stems from a study of T cell changes during pregnancy in multiple sclerosis. The CDR3 loop spans 12 amino acids. Germline CDR1 is LNHDA and CDR2 is SQIVND (reference sequence). V lost 2 bases to trimming and J lost 6 bases, with 4 bases between them. Sequenced by immunoSEQ multiplex PCR; TCRdb stores in-frame clones only, minus some. The repertoire holds under 70,000 clones, with around 90% as singletons. The chain has TRBV19 and TRBJ2-2; D remains unclear. The source was CD4+ T cells from peripheral blood mononuclear cells, collected after pregnancy. The receptor comes from a female donor with multiple sclerosis, enrolled in a pregnancy study. CDR3 amino acids: CASSIQAGELFF. The CDR3 nucleotides are TGTGCCAGTAGTATACAGGCCGGGGAGCTGTTTTTT.